One sample yielded the 5 T cell receptor beta chains listed below, sequenced in a study of PD-1 blockade in classical Hodgkin lymphoma. This table comes from immunoSEQ multiplex PCR, and its TCRdb copy is limited to in-frame clones, with some not included. The table shows 100,000 or so clones, with about 92% occurring only once. Indicated time point: cycle 4 day 1 (C4D1), after less than 7 weeks of nivolumab. There was relapse after autologous stem cell transplantation in every patient, and there was variation in brentuximab vedotin exposure. The starting material was peripheral blood mononuclear cells (PBMCs), obtained before the fourth cycle of nivolumab. Receptor source: a human donor with classical Hodgkin lymphoma.

V gene TRBV4-3 combines with J gene TRBJ2-7; D is perhaps TRBD2 (6 bases). V lost 1 base and J lost 3, with 13 bases in between. The CDR3 has 15 residues. Germline V gene sequence: CDR1 LGHNA, CDR2 YSLEER. The CDR3 nucleotides are TGCGCCAGCAGCCAAGTTCAGCGGGCAGGCTACGAGCAGTACTTC. Protein product: CASSQVQRAGYEQYF.

The V and J genes are TRBV7-2 and TRBJ1-1; 7 nucleotides align to TRBD1. The CDR3 covers 14 residues. The junction had 7 bases not matched to a gene; V was cut back by 5 bases and J by 4 bases. Germline CDR1 reads SGHTA; CDR2 reads FQGNSA. The CDR3 DNA follows: TGTGCCAGCAGCCGAAACAGGGGCGGCACTGAAGCTTTCTTT. It specifies CASSRNRGGTEAFF.

The CDR3: CASSEALSGQPYEQYF. The CDR3 region has the DNA TGTGCCAGCAGTGAAGCTCTATCGGGACAGCCCTACGAGCAGTACTTC. This rearrangement joins TRBV2 to TRBJ2-7; 7 nucleotides match TRBD1. Germline lookup yields CDR1 SNHLY and CDR2 FYNNEI. The CDR3 totals 16 residues. V lost 0 bases to trimming and J lost 2 bases; unmatched junction nucleotides: 7.

The chain joins TRBV6-1 to TRBJ1-2, with no clear D. V lost 2 bases and J 1 base, leaving 11 bases between the germline ends. The CDR3 is 15 amino acids. Germline CDR1 is MNHNS and CDR2 is SASEGT. Here the CDR3 reads CASSETAAVNYGYTF. DNA for the CDR3: TGTGCCAGCAGTGAAACAGCCGCCGTTAACTATGGCTACACCTTC.

This rearrangement joins TRBV4-3 to TRBJ2-1, with D possibly matching TRBD2 (6 bases). The CDR3 spans 15 residues. Germline-derived CDR1 and CDR2 are LGHNA and YSLEER. V lost 1 base to trimming and J lost 4 bases, with 11 bases between them. CDR3 sequence reads: CASSQGRAMYNEQFF. As DNA, the CDR3 is TGCGCCAGCAGCCAAGGGAGGGCGATGTACAATGAGCAGTTCTTC.